This T cell receptor beta chain derives from a study of CD8 T cells in Susac syndrome. Study-wide findings and caveats: The study's TCR sequencing and HLA analysis drew on a certain number of individuals. That number was acknowledged as relatively small.

Regarding this clonotype: The target antigen is unknown.

The CDR3 spans 11 residues. Trimming removed 5 bases at V and 6 bases at J, with 8 bases between. CDR1 SGHAT and CDR2 FQNNGV come from the germline V gene. RNA amounts of roughly 0.45 to 1 ug underwent reverse transcription with random hexamers. Each CDR3 protein gets one entry after TCRdb re-called the immunoSEQ multiplex PCR reads with MiXCR. The sample includes 150,000 or so distinct CDR3 sequences, 85% to 95% seen only once; the top ten take 0.21%. The material sequenced was CD8+ T cells from PBMCs. This clonotype originated in a human donor with multiple sclerosis. The chain joins TRBV11-2 to TRBJ2-7; D gene ambiguous. CDR3 loop: CASSPGPEQYF. CDR3 nucleotides: TGTGCCAGCAGCCCGGGCCCCGAGCAGTACTTC.